This T cell receptor beta chain originates from a study of breast tumors, draining lymph nodes, adjacent tissues. Comments on this clonotype: What it binds is unknown.

The lymph nodes were axillary draining lymph nodes from breast cancer patients. Study-wide findings and caveats: The lymph node origin of tumor T cells was framed as consistent with a hypothesis, not demonstrated. Compared with basal-like, luminal-like tumors shared significantly more repertoire with nontumor tissue.

CDR1 is KGHSH and CDR2 is LQKENI in the germline V gene. CDR3 length equals 17 residues. Trimming cost V 3 bases and J 3 bases; bases outside gene matches: 11. TCRdb passed the multiplex PCR reads through MiXCR, listing each CDR3 protein once. This table has fewer than 150,000 distinct CDR3 sequences, 21% appearing once. The TCR comes from a female donor with breast cancer. Some clones in this sample may be carry-over from other donors' samples. The sequenced material came from axillary lymph node tissue. The chain recombines TRBV18 with TRBJ2-3, with 8 bases matching TRBD1. CDR3 sequence: CASSPGRTGQRTDTQYF. CDR3 coding DNA: TGTGCCAGCTCACCTGGAAGGACAGGGCAGCGGACAGATACGCAGTATTTT.